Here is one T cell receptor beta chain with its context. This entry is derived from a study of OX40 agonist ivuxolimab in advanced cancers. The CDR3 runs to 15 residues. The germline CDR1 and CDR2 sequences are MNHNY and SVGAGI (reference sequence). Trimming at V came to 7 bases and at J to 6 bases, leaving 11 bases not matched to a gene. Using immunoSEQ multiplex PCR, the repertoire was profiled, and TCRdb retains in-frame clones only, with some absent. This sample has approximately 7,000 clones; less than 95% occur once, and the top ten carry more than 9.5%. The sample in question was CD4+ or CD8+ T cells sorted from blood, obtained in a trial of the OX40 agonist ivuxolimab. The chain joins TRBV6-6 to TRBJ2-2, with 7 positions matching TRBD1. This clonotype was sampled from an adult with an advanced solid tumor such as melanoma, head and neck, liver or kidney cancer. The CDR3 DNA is TGTGCCAGCACCCTAGGGGGCCCAGGATCCGGGGAGCTGTTTTTT. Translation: CASTLGGPGSGELFF.